Shown below are 26 T cell receptor beta chains from a single sample sequenced in a study of shared clonotypes between healthy human individuals. The data were produced by immunoSEQ multiplex PCR, yet TCRdb's version contains in-frame clones alone and is incomplete. The table includes a few hundred thousand clones, roughly three quarters detected once. Sequencing was carried out using PBMCs. The receptors derive from a woman between 40 and 50 years old in good health. Some clones in this sample may be carry-over from other donors' samples.

As regards this clone: A far bigger clonotype differs at one base, so this is likely a read error. This chain connects TRBV30 to TRBJ1-1; 7 positions match TRBD1. The V gene's germline CDR1 is GTSNPN and CDR2 SVGIG (reference sequence). The CDR3 runs to 13 residues. The DNA for the CDR3 is TGTGCCTGTGACGGACTCAGGGGGTTTGAAGCTTCCTTT. Amino acid sequence: CACDGLRGFEASF.

The chain is built from TRBV4-1 and TRBJ1-5, with 10 bases lining up with TRBD1. The CDR3 length is 20 residues. The ends lost 2 bases at V and 1 base at J; junction bases unmatched: 14. CDR1 is MGHRA, CDR2 YSYEKL, per germline. This CDR3 is CASSQIWTGGPGLSNQPQHF. As DNA, the CDR3 is TGCGCCAGCAGCCAAATCTGGACAGGGGGACCAGGATTGAGCAATCAGCCCCAGCATTTT.

V and J are TRBV29-1 and TRBJ1-2; 8 positions agree with TRBD1. The ends lost 3 bases at V and 4 bases at J; junction bases unmatched: 13. Per germline, CDR1 SQVTM and CDR2 ANQGSEA. There are 16 residues in the CDR3. The DNA for the CDR3 is TGCAGCGTTGAGGCTCCGGGACAGGCGACATTCTATGGCTACACCTTC. This translates into CSVEAPGQATFYGYTF. The complete variable domain, with remaining parts taken from reference TRBV29-1 and TRBJ1-2, reads SAVISQKPSRDICQRGTSLTIQCQVDSQVTMMFWYRQQPGQSLTLIATANQGSEATYESGFVIDKFPISRPNLTFSTLTVSNMSPEDSSIYLCSVEAPGQATFYGYTFGSGTRLTVV.

The chain couples TRBV6-6 to TRBJ2-1; 9 positions match TRBD1. Germline V gene data show CDR1 as MNHNY and CDR2 as SVGAGI (reference sequence). Unmatched junction bases numbered 4, after V lost 2 bases and J lost 5 bases. The CDR3 runs to 15 residues. The CDR3, as DNA: TGTGCCAGCAGTTACGGGGGACAGGGACACAATGAGCAGTTCTTC. Translation: CASSYGGQGHNEQFF.

The chain combines TRBV19 with TRBJ1-1, with 8 bases matching TRBD1. This CDR3 is built from 14 residues. The V segment lost 4 bases and the J segment 5 bases; nucleotides outside the gene matches: 6. CDR1 and CDR2 from the germline V gene are LNHDA and SQIVND (reference sequence). CDR3 sequence: CASSTGQGWTEAFF. CDR3 coding DNA: TGTGCCAGTAGTACAGGACAGGGTTGGACTGAAGCTTTCTTT. The variable domain in full, with the rest retrieved from reference TRBV19 and TRBJ1-1, is DGGITQSPKYLFRKEGQNVTLSCEQNLNHDAMYWYRQDPGQGLRLIYYSQIVNDFQKGDIAEGYSVSREKKESFPLTVTSAQKNPTAFYLCASSTGQGWTEAFFGQGTRLTVV.

A few counts support this clone. This chain joins TRBV28 and TRBJ1-5; perhaps TRBD1 as D (5 bases). Deletions cut 8 bases from V and 4 bases from J, with 12 bases between. Germline V gives CDR1 MDHEN, CDR2 SYDVKM. The CDR3 consists of 13 residues. DNA of the CDR3: TGTGCCAGCTCGGACACTCAAAATCAGCCCCAGCATTTT. Amino acid sequence: CASSDTQNQPQHF.

This clone was observed a few times. The V gene is TRBV5-1, the J gene TRBJ2-7, with D possibly being TRBD2 (6 bases). With 5 bases removed from V and 2 bases from J, the gap between germline ends came to 14 bases. The CDR3 has 14 residues. The germline V gene has CDR1 SGHRS and CDR2 YFSETQ. This CDR3 reads CASRRDFNTYEQYF. The CDR3 DNA sequence: TGCGCCAGCAGGAGGGACTTTAATACCTACGAGCAGTACTTC.

This clone was observed a single time. A single base separates this from a much larger clone, so it may be a read error. This CDR3 reads CASRLVFTGELFF. CDR3 sequence (DNA): TGTGCCAGCAGACTAGTGTTCACCGGGGAGCTGTTTTTT. V is TRBV28 and J is TRBJ2-2, with D perhaps TRBD2 (5 bases). V dropped 6 bases and J dropped 4 bases, with 9 bases sitting between them. Looked up from germline, CDR1 is MDHEN and CDR2 is SYDVKM. The CDR3 loop spans 13 amino acids.

This clone was detected once. With a much larger clone just one base away, this may be a read error. Distinct nucleotide sequences in the sample also encode this CDR3. J is TRBJ2-6 and V is TRBV9, with 14 nucleotides matching TRBD2. This CDR3 comprises 20 residues. From germline, CDR1 is SGDLS and CDR2 YYNGEE. This chain's CDR3 is CASSVGTSGSFPPGANVLTF. DNA of the CDR3: TGCGCCAGCAGCGTCGGGACTAGCGGGAGCTTCCCCCCTGGGGCCAACGTCCTGACTTTC.

The chain has TRBV11-2 and TRBJ2-3; 7 nucleotides align to TRBD1. Germline trimming cut 3 bases from V and 6 bases from J; bases unmatched to any gene: 6. CDR3 length equals 14 residues. In germline, CDR1 is SGHAT, CDR2 FQNNGV. DNA for the CDR3: TGTGCCAGCAGCTTGGACAGGATGACTGATACGCAGTATTTT. Translating gives CASSLDRMTDTQYF.

The V and J genes are TRBV10-3 and TRBJ2-5; 11 nucleotides match TRBD2. Trimming took 4 bases from V and 0 from J; bases not matched to a gene: 4. The CDR3 is 16 amino acids. Looked up from germline, CDR1 is ENHRY and CDR2 is SYGVKD. CDR3 loop: CAISASGLADQETQYF. DNA of the CDR3: TGTGCCATCAGTGCGTCGGGACTAGCGGACCAAGAGACCCAGTACTTC.

A single count supports this clone. V is TRBV28 and J is TRBJ1-4, with 8 positions matching TRBD1. The CDR3 spans 14 residues. CDR1 MDHEN and CDR2 SYDVKM come from the germline V gene. V lost 5 bases and J lost 7; bases outside the gene matches: 6. CDR3 region: CASSPGQEGEKLFF. The CDR3 nucleotides are TGTGCCAGCAGTCCGGGACAGGAAGGTGAAAAACTGTTTTTT.

This chain connects TRBV4-2 to TRBJ2-5; D possibly uses TRBD1 or TRBD2 (5 bases each). Germline V lookup: CDR1 LGHNA, CDR2 YNFKEQ. Trimming cost V 2 bases and J 0 bases, with 10 bases left between them. The length of the CDR3 is 15 residues. CDR3 nucleotides: TGTGCCAGCAGCCAAACCGGGACCAACCAAGAGACCCAGTACTTC. It translates to CASSQTGTNQETQYF.

The rearrangement links TRBV7-2 to TRBJ2-1; the match to TRBD2 covers 9 bases. Germline values: CDR1 SGHTA, CDR2 FQGNSA. V shed 4 bases and J 7 bases; nucleotides not matched to a gene: 11. The CDR3 totals 16 residues. The CDR3 DNA follows: TGTGCCAGCAGCTACGCGGGAGGGAATAGTAGGAATGAGCAGTTCTTC. Its protein product is CASSYAGGNSRNEQFF.

The genes are TRBV6-4 and TRBJ2-1; the match to TRBD2 covers 9 bases. The trim removed 6 bases at V and 9 bases at J, leaving 12 bases unmatched. This CDR3 has 15 residues. The germline V gene has CDR1 MRHNA and CDR2 SNTAGT. CDR3 nucleotide sequence: TGTGCCAGCAGGCGTGCCGGGACTAGCCTCACTGAGCAGTTCTTC. Its protein product is CASRRAGTSLTEQFF.

This sequence joins TRBV7-2 and TRBJ2-7, with D possibly TRBD1 on 5 matching bases. V was cut by 1 base and J by 1 base, with 11 bases left in between. The germline V gene encodes CDR1 SGHTA and CDR2 FQGNSA. This CDR3 region has 15 residues. The DNA for the CDR3 is TGTGCCAGCAGCTTAGTTGTAGGGGAATCCTACGAGCAGTACTTC. Protein: CASSLVVGESYEQYF.

This sequence joins TRBV5-6 and TRBJ2-1; tentative D call: TRBD2 (5 bases). From germline, CDR1 is SGHDT and CDR2 YYEEEE. Trimming left V 4 bases short and J 2 bases short, with 19 bases between. The CDR3 has 17 residues. CDR3 sequence reads: CASSPWTGKRAYNEQFF. CDR3 in DNA: TGTGCCAGCAGCCCTTGGACGGGAAAACGGGCCTACAATGAGCAGTTCTTC.

This chain joins TRBV28 and TRBJ1-5, with TRBD1 identical over 9 bases. This CDR3 is built from 14 residues. The germline CDR1 and CDR2 sequences are MDHEN and SYDVKM. The V segment lost 6 bases and the J segment 5 bases; nucleotides outside the gene matches: 5. CDR3 in DNA: TGTGCCAGCAGATCCACAGGGGGCGATCAGCCCCAGCATTTT. This encodes CASRSTGGDQPQHF.

This chain uses TRBV7-3 with TRBJ2-3, with 7 bases identical to TRBD1. This CDR3 comprises 14 residues. V lost 4 bases, J lost 11 bases, and 12 bases stayed unmatched. Germline V lookup: CDR1 SGHTA, CDR2 FQGTGA. CDR3 sequence: CASSSSLGPGGQYF. In DNA, the CDR3 is TGTGCCAGCAGCTCATCTTTAGGGCCAGGGGGGCAGTATTTT.

This rearrangement joins TRBV6-4 to TRBJ2-2, with D uncertain. The germline CDR1 and CDR2 sequences are MRHNA and SNTAGT. The CDR3 is 13 residues long. V lost 5 bases and J 3 bases, leaving 7 bases between the germline ends. CDR3 protein: CASSSRDTGELFF. CDR3 sequence (DNA): TGTGCCAGCAGTTCCCGGGACACCGGGGAGCTGTTTTTT.

This chain links TRBV6-5 with TRBJ2-3; D gene uncertain. The V gene's germline CDR1 is MNHEY and CDR2 SVGAGI. Trimming pared 4 bases from V and 1 base from J, leaving 9 bases between. This CDR3 is built from 14 residues. The CDR3 loop reads CASSWGPGTDTQYF. The CDR3 DNA follows: TGTGCCAGCAGTTGGGGTCCCGGCACAGATACGCAGTATTTT.

This rearrangement joins TRBV7-3 to TRBJ1-1, with D unclear. The V end was cut by 5 bases, the J end by 4 bases, with 11 bases between. CDR1 and CDR2 (germline): SGHTA, FQGTGA. This CDR3 region has 13 residues. The CDR3 is CASSAEVFTEAFF. The CDR3, as DNA: TGTGCCAGCAGCGCGGAAGTTTTCACTGAAGCTTTCTTT.

J is TRBJ2-7 and V is TRBV7-9; D ambiguous. Germline V CDR1 and CDR2: SEHNR, FQNEAQ (reference sequence). This CDR3 contains 14 residues. V was trimmed by 5 bases and J by 6 bases, leaving 17 bases between them. The CDR3 sequence: CASSQDRDVSEQYF. In DNA, the CDR3 is TGTGCCAGCAGCCAAGATAGGGATGTGAGCGAGCAGTACTTC.

This clone was seen a single time. A far larger clone is one nucleotide away, so this likely arose from a read error. The same CDR3 is also encoded by other DNA sequences in this sample. V usage is TRBV29-1 and J usage is TRBJ1-1; D might be TRBD1 (5 bases). The CDR3 is 14 residues long. Germline CDR1 and CDR2: SQVTM and ANQGSEA. The CDR3, as DNA: TGCAGCGTTGCCTCCGGGGCGTCGAACACCGAAGCTTTCTTT. Translated: CSVASGASNTEAFF.

This clone was recorded only once. The rearrangement links TRBV6-1 to TRBJ2-1; 15 bases agree with TRBD2. The germline V gene encodes CDR1 MNHNS and CDR2 SASEGT. After removal of 3 bases from V and 9 bases from J, the junction contained 15 bases not matched to a gene. This CDR3 region has 19 residues. In DNA form, the CDR3 reads TGTGCCAGCAGTGATAAGGCAGGGGGACTAGCGGGAGGAAGGAGTGAGCAGTTCTTC. Its translation is CASSDKAGGLAGGRSEQFF.

The chain has TRBV7-9 and TRBJ2-7; 9 bases agree with TRBD1. V trimming: 3 bases; J trimming: 5 bases; junction bases outside the gene matches: 2. Germline V gene lookup returns CDR1 SEHNR and CDR2 FQNEAQ (reference sequence). This CDR3 contains 13 residues. Written as DNA, the CDR3 is TGTGCCAGCAGCTTGACAGGGGGTAACGAGCAGTACTTC. The encoded protein is CASSLTGGNEQYF.